What follows describes a single T cell receptor beta chain. Its antigen is as yet unknown. The CDR3 loop spans 15 amino acids. Trimming took 1 base from V and 4 from J, leaving 11 bases between them. Germline CDR1 ENHRY, CDR2 SYGVKD. This entry belongs to a study of T cell responses to AZD1222 COVID-19 vaccine. The protocol was immunoSEQ multiplex PCR, while the TCRdb copy is restricted to in-frame clones and leaves out a portion. The sample records roughly 150,000 clones, roughly 80% being singletons. Study outcomes and limitations: Rises in breadth and depth of Spike-specific TCRs came after two AZD1222 doses. Among AZD1222 vaccinees, only six were seropositive at baseline. Nearly half of spike-specific TCRs reportedly target unmutated variant regions. The peak T cell response came first, and repertoires were sampled only after it.

The starting material was peripheral blood, obtained on day 0 of AZD1222 vaccination. V is TRBV10-3 and J is TRBJ1-5; D is unclear. This TCR was sampled from an adult in good health. CDR3 DNA: TGTGCCATCAGTGAGTTGGCAGGAGATAATCAGCCCCAGCATTTT. The encoded protein is CAISELAGDNQPQHF.